These T cell receptor beta chains were read from a single sample in a study of OX40 agonist ivuxolimab in advanced cancers. Some clones are missing from TCRdb's copy, which holds only in-frame ones; the method was immunoSEQ multiplex PCR. The sample records around 66,000 clones, about 80% being singletons. The starting material was CD4+ or CD8+ T cells sorted from blood, obtained in a trial of the OX40 agonist ivuxolimab. Every receptor here comes from an adult with an advanced solid tumor such as melanoma, head and neck, liver or kidney cancer. The CDR3 runs from the conserved cysteine through the conserved F or W. D genes are given only for firm matches. Only some rows state a clone size, as once, few, many or a class for expanded clones.

v_gene	d_gene	len	j_gene	abundance	CDR3nt	CDR3aa
TRBV18	NA	14	TRBJ1-4	NA	TGTGCCAGCTCACCAGAGACGGTGAATGAAAAACTGTTTTTT	CASSPETVNEKLFF
TRBV7-2	NA	15	TRBJ2-1	NA	TGTGCCAGCAGCTTAGCGCGGGACCCCCGAAGCGAGCAGTTCTTC	CASSLARDPRSEQFF
TRBV6-1	NA	11	TRBJ1-5	NA	TGTGCCAGCCCACTGTTACAGCCCCAGCATTTT	CASPLLQPQHF
TRBV28	NA	14	TRBJ1-6	few	TGTGCCAGCAGTTTGGTGGGGGGAGGTCCACCCCTCCACTTT	CASSLVGGGPPLHF
TRBV25-1	NA	13	TRBJ1-2	few	TGTGCCAGCAGTGTGGACACGGACTATGGCTACACCTTC	CASSVDTDYGYTF
TRBV6-1	TRBD1	14	TRBJ1-5	few	TGTGCCAGCAGTGAACAGGGGGCCAATCAGCCCCAGCATTTT	CASSEQGANQPQHF
TRBV6-1	NA	10	TRBJ1-1	NA	TGTGCCAGCCCACGGTGTGAAGCTTTCTTT	CASPRCEAFF
TRBV9	TRBD1	16	TRBJ2-7	NA	TGTGCCAGCAGCGCACAGGGGGGACAGGGGCTCTCCGAGCAGTACTTC	CASSAQGGQGLSEQYF
TRBV18	NA	15	TRBJ1-2	many	TGTGCCAGCTCACCGACCGATGGGGGTCTCTATGGCTACACCTTC	CASSPTDGGLYGYTF
TRBV5-1	NA	12	TRBJ2-5	NA	TGCGCCAGCAGTCCCCAGAAAGAGACCCAGTACTTC	CASSPQKETQYF
TRBV25-1	TRBD2	14	TRBJ2-5	once	TGTGCCAGCAGTGAATCTCTAACTAGCGCCGCCCAGTACTTC	CASSESLTSAAQYF
TRBV6-6	NA	11	TRBJ1-2	NA	TGTGCCTGCGCCGGGGAGGGGGGCTACACCTTC	CACAGEGGYTF
TRBV10-2	NA	15	TRBJ2-3	NA	TGCGCCACTCTCCCGGGACTCCCGAGGGCGGATACGCAGTATTTT	CATLPGLPRADTQYF
TRBV5-4	NA	15	TRBJ1-2	once	TGTGCCAGCAGCTTGGGGGGCCGAAACAACTATGGCTACACCTTC	CASSLGGRNNYGYTF
TRBV10-1	NA	18	TRBJ2-2	NA	TGCGCCAGCAGTGAGCCGGGACGGTCAAAATCGAACACCGGGGAGCTGTTTTTT	CASSEPGRSKSNTGELFF
TRBV18	NA	17	TRBJ1-3	NA	TGTGCCAGCTCATCTTTAGGACCCTCCCAAGGCGGAAACACCATATATTTT	CASSSLGPSQGGNTIYF
TRBV27	TRBD1	14	TRBJ2-3	NA	TGTGCCAGCAGAACAGGGGCTTTAACAGATACGCAGTATTTT	CASRTGALTDTQYF
TRBV6-5	NA	15	TRBJ1-1	NA	TGTGCCAGCAGTAAACAGGGTCGCATGAACACTGAAGCTTTCTTT	CASSKQGRMNTEAFF
TRBV19	NA	11	TRBJ2-2	NA	TGTGCCAGTAGTAATATCCGGGAGCTGTTTTTT	CASSNIRELFF
TRBV29-1	TRBD2	15	TRBJ2-3	NA	TGCAGCGTTGTAATTGGCGGGGGGGCAGGGGATACGCAGTATTTT	CSVVIGGGAGDTQYF
TRBV7-2	NA	13	TRBJ2-1	NA	TGTGCCAGCAGCTTAGGACAGAACAATGAGCAGTTCTTC	CASSLGQNNEQFF
TRBV2	NA	12	TRBJ2-3	NA	TGTGCCAGCAGGGATTCCACAGATACGCAGTATTTT	CASRDSTDTQYF
TRBV18	NA	14	TRBJ2-1	NA	TGTGCCAGCTCCCTCAACGGGGTATCTACTGAGCAGTTCTTC	CASSLNGVSTEQFF
TRBV5-1	TRBD1	15	TRBJ1-2	once	TGCGCCAGCAGTCCTGCGACAGGGACTGTCTATGGCTACACCTTC	CASSPATGTVYGYTF
TRBV28	NA	12	TRBJ2-7	NA	TGTGCCAGCACCTCTCAGTCCTACGAGCAGTACTTC	CASTSQSYEQYF
TRBV7-9	TRBD2	14	TRBJ2-1	NA	TGTGCCAGCCGGACCTCGGCGGGGGGGCCCTTGTGGTTCTTC	CASRTSAGGPLWFF
TRBV11-2	TRBD1	12	TRBJ2-7	NA	TGTGCCAGCAGCTCGACAGGGTTCGAGCAGTACTTC	CASSSTGFEQYF
TRBV5-1	NA	14	TRBJ2-7	NA	TGCGCCAGCAGTGTCAGGGTCCCCCCCTACGAGCAGTACTTC	CASSVRVPPYEQYF
TRBV5-1	NA	15	TRBJ2-1	NA	TGCGCCAGCAGCTTGTGGGCAGAGACCTACAATGAGCAGTTCTTC	CASSLWAETYNEQFF
TRBV15	NA	15	TRBJ1-4	NA	TGTGCCACCAGCAGAGGCCTGGGGATTAATGAAAAACTGTTTTTT	CATSRGLGINEKLFF
TRBV10-3	NA	15	TRBJ2-1	NA	TGTGCCATCAGCAGCGGAGGCGTGGACTACAATGAGCAGTTCTTC	CAISSGGVDYNEQFF
TRBV28	NA	13	TRBJ1-2	NA	TGTGCCAGCCGCGGACAAAACTTCTATGGCTACACCTTC	CASRGQNFYGYTF
TRBV18	TRBD1	16	TRBJ1-4	NA	TGTGCCAGCTCAGTAAATGCCGGGACAGCAACTGAAAAACTGTTTTTT	CASSVNAGTATEKLFF